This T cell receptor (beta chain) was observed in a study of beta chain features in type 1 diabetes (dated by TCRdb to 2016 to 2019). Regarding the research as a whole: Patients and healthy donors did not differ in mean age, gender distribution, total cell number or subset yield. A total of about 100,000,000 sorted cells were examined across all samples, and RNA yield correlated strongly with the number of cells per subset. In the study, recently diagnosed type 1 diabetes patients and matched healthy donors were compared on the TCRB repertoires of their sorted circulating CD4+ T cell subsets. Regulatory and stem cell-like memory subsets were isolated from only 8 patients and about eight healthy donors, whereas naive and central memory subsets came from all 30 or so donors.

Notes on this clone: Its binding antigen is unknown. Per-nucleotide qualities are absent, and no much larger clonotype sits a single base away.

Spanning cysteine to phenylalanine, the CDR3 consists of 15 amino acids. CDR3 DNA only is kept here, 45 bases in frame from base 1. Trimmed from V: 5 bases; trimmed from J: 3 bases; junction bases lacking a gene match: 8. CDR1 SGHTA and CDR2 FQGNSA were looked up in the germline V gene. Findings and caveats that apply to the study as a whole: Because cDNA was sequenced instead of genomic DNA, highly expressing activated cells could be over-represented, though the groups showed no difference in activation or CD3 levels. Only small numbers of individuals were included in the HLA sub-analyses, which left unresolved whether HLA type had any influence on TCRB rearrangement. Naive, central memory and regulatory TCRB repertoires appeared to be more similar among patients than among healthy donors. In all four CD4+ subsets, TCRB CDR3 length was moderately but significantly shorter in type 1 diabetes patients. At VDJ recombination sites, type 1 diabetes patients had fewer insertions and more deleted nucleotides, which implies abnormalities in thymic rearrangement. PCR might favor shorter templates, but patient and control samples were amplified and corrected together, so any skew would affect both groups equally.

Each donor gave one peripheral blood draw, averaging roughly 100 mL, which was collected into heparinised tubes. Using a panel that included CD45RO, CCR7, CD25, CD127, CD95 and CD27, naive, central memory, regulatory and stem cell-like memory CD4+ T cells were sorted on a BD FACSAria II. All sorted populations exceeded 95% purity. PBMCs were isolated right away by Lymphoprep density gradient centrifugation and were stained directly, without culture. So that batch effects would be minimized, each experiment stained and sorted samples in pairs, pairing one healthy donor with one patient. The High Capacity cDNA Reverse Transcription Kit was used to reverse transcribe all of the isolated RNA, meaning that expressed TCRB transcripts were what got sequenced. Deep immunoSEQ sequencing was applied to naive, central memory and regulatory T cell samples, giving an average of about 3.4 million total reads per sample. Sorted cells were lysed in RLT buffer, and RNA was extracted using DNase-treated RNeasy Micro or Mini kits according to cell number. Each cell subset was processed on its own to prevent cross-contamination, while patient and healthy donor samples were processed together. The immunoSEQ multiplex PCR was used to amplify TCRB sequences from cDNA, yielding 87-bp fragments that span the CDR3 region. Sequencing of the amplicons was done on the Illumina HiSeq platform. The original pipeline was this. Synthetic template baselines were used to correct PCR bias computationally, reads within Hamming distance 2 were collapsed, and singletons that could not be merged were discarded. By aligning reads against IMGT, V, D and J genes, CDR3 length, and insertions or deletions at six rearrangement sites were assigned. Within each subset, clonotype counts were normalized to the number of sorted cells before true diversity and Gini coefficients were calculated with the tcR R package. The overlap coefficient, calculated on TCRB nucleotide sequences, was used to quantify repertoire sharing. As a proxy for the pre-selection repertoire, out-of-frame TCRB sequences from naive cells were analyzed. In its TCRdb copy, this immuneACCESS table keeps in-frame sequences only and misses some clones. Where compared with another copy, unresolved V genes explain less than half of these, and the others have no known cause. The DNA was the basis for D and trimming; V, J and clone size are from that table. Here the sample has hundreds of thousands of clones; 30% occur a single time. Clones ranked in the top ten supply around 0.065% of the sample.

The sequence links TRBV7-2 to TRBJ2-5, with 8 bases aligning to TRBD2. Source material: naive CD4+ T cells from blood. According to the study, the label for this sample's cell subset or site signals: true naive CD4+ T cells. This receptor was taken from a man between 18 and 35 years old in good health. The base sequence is TGTGCCAGCAGCCACTCGGGAGCGGGGGAAGAGACCCAGTACTTC. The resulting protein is CASSHSGAGEETQYF.